This T cell receptor beta chain was sequenced during a study of blood T cell repertoires in COVID-19. Clones were sequenced by immunoSEQ multiplex PCR, and TCRdb holds only the in-frame ones, with some missing. In the table there are around 220,000 clones, around 86% of which are singletons. After removal of 6 bases from V and 5 bases from J, the junction contained 4 bases not matched to a gene. This CDR3 has 15 residues. From germline, CDR1 is SNHLY and CDR2 FYNNEI. The sequence was obtained from a middle-aged man with acute or convalescent COVID-19. The sample taken for sequencing was peripheral blood. The chain has TRBV2 and TRBJ2-5, with 15 nucleotides matching TRBD2. The CDR3 is CASRAGLAGGETQYF. DNA of the CDR3: TGTGCCAGCAGAGCCGGACTAGCGGGGGGGGAGACCCAGTACTTC.